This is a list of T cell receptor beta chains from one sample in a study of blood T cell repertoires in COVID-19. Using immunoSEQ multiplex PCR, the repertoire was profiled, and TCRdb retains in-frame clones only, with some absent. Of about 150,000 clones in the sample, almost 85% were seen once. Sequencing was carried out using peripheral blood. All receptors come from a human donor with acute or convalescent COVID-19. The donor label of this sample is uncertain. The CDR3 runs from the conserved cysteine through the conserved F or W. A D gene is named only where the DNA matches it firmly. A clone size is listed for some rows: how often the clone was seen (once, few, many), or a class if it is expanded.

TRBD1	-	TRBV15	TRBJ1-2	CATSRSGTVYGYTF	TGTGCCACCAGCAGATCCGGGACAGTTTATGGCTACACCTTC
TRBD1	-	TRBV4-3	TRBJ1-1	CASSPGQGAGEAFF	TGCGCCAGCAGCCCCGGACAGGGGGCAGGTGAAGCTTTCTTT
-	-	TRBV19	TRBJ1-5	CASNPRDSNQPQHF	TGTGCCAGTAATCCCAGGGATAGCAATCAGCCCCAGCATTTT
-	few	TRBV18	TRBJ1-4	CASSPRRGQGSTNEKLFF	TGTGCCAGCTCACCACGGCGGGGGCAGGGGTCAACTAATGAAAAACTGTTTTTT
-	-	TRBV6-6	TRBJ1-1	CASSSLENTEAFF	TGTGCCAGCAGTTCCCTAGAGAACACTGAAGCTTTCTTT
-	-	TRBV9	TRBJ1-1	CASSSEKQGPEAFF	TGTGCCAGCAGCTCGGAAAAACAGGGCCCTGAAGCTTTCTTT
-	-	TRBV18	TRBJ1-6	CASSPGENSYNSPLHF	TGTGCCAGCTCACCCGGAGAAAATTCCTATAATTCACCCCTCCACTTT
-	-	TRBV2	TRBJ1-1	CASSVQPADTEAFF	TGTGCCAGCAGTGTACAACCCGCGGACACTGAAGCTTTCTTT
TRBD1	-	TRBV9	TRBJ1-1	CASSVGVGQWNTEAFF	TGTGCCAGCAGCGTAGGTGTGGGACAGTGGAACACTGAAGCTTTCTTT
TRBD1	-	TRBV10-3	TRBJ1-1	CAISEKGQGSEAFF	TGTGCCATCAGTGAAAAAGGACAGGGGTCTGAAGCTTTCTTT
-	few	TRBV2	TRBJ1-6	CASRSGQLTPLHF	TGTGCCAGCAGAAGCGGCCAATTGACACCCCTCCACTTT
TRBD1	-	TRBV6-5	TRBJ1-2	CASTGTGYYGYTF	TGTGCCAGCACTGGGACAGGCTACTATGGCTACACCTTC
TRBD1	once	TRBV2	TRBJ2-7	CASSRTGFSSYEQYF	TGTGCCAGCAGCCGGACAGGGTTTAGCTCCTACGAGCAGTACTTC
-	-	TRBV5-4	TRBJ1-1	CASSLRFSGNTEAFF	TGTGCCAGCAGCTTAAGGTTTAGCGGGAACACTGAAGCTTTCTTT
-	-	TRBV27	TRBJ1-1	CASSFLDRRNTEAFF	TGTGCCAGCAGTTTCTTGGACAGACGGAACACTGAAGCTTTCTTT
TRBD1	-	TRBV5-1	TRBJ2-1	CASRTRTGKNEQFF	TGCGCCAGCAGAACTAGGACAGGCAAAAATGAGCAGTTCTTC
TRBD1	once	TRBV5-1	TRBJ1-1	CASSRTGVHTEAFF	TGCGCCAGCAGCCGGACAGGGGTACACACTGAAGCTTTCTTT
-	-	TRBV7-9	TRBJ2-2	CASSPGTTNTGELFF	TGTGCCAGCAGCCCCGGGACAACGAACACCGGGGAGCTGTTTTTT
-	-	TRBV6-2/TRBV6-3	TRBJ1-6	CASSYRSAPLHF	TGTGCCAGCAGTTACCGCTCAGCACCCCTCCACTTT
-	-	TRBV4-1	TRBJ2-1	CASSESGTPPYNEQFF	TGCGCCAGCAGCGAATCCGGGACTCCTCCCTACAATGAGCAGTTCTTC
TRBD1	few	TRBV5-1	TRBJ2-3	CASSLQGALDTDTQYF	TGCGCCAGCAGCTTGCAGGGGGCACTTGACACAGATACGCAGTATTTT
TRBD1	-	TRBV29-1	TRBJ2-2	CSVGEQGPNTGELFF	TGCAGCGTTGGAGAACAGGGGCCGAACACCGGGGAGCTGTTTTTT
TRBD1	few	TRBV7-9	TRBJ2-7	CASSFGDRMFDEQYF	TGTGCCAGCAGCTTCGGGGACAGGATGTTCGACGAGCAGTACTTC
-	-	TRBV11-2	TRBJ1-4	CASSLQGLGNEKLFF	TGTGCCAGCAGCTTACAGGGGCTAGGGAATGAAAAACTGTTTTTT
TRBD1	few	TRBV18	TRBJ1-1	CASSPNRRRQGPNTEAFF	TGTGCCAGCTCACCGAACCGGAGGAGACAGGGGCCGAACACTGAAGCTTTCTTT
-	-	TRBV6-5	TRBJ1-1	CASRENRATEAFF	TGTGCCAGCAGAGAGAACAGGGCGACTGAAGCTTTCTTT
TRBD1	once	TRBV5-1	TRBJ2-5	CASSIDRGRETQYF	TGCGCCAGCAGCATCGACAGGGGGCGGGAGACCCAGTACTTC
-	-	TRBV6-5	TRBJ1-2	CASSLTGTYGYTF	TGTGCCAGCAGCCTCACAGGGACCTATGGCTACACCTTC
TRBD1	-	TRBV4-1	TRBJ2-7	CASRPEAGTGVHEQYF	TGCGCCAGCAGACCAGAAGCCGGGACAGGGGTCCACGAGCAGTACTTC
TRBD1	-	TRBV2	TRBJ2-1	CASSERTGEYNEQFF	TGTGCCAGCAGTGAAAGGACAGGGGAGTACAATGAGCAGTTCTTC
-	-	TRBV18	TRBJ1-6	CASSPTGLGDSPLHF	TGTGCCAGCTCACCAACGGGACTCGGGGATTCACCCCTCCACTTT
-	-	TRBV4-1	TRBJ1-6	CASSQGDSSPLHF	TGCGCCAGCAGCCAGGGGGACTCGTCACCCCTCCACTTT
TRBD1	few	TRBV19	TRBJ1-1	CASSRGTGVSGTEAFF	TGTGCCAGTAGTAGGGGGACAGGGGTAAGTGGAACTGAAGCTTTCTTT
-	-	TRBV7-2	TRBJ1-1	CASSLGGSVTEAFF	TGTGCCAGCAGCTTAGGGGGCTCCGTCACTGAAGCTTTCTTT
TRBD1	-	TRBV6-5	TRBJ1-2	CASTMDRGRDGYTF	TGTGCCAGCACCATGGACAGGGGGCGAGATGGCTACACCTTC
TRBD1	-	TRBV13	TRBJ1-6	CASSFRDRNSPLHF	TGTGCCAGCAGCTTCCGGGACAGAAATTCACCCCTCCACTTT
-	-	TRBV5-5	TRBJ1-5	CASSLYQSNQPQHF	TGTGCCAGCAGCTTGTACCAGAGCAATCAGCCCCAGCATTTT
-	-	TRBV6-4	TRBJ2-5	CASSAQTGSETQYF	TGTGCCAGCAGTGCCCAGACAGGATCGGAGACCCAGTACTTC
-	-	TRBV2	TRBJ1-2	CASSTTGLWGYTF	TGTGCCAGCAGCACTACGGGACTTTGGGGCTACACCTTC
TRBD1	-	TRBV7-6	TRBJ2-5	CASSSRRPGQGEETQYF	TGTGCCAGCAGCTCGCGACGTCCGGGACAGGGGGAAGAGACCCAGTACTTC
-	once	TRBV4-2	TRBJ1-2	CASSQDPVPSGYTF	TGTGCCAGCAGCCAAGATCCAGTCCCCAGTGGCTACACCTTC
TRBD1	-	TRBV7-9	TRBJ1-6	CASSLEAGGGNSPLHF	TGTGCCAGCAGCTTAGAAGCAGGGGGAGGCAATTCACCCCTCCACTTT
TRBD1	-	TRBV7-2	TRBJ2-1	CASSVSSGTGINEQFF	TGTGCCAGCAGCGTCTCTTCCGGGACAGGGATCAATGAGCAGTTCTTC
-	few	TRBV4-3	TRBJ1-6	CASSQDPSSYNSPLHF	TGCGCCAGCAGCCAAGATCCGAGCTCCTATAATTCACCCCTCCACTTT
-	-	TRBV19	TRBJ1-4	CASSLGFDRSGASEKLFF	TGTGCCAGTAGTCTGGGGTTTGACAGGAGTGGTGCGAGTGAAAAACTGTTTTTT
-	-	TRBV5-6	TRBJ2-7	CASSWSTEQYF	TGTGCCAGCAGCTGGTCTACCGAGCAGTACTTC
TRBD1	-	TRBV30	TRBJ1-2	CAWTQGVSTNYGYTF	TGTGCCTGGACGCAGGGGGTATCGACTAACTATGGCTACACCTTC
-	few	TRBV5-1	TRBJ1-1	CASSPGRVRDTEAFF	TGCGCCAGCAGCCCCGGTAGGGTGAGGGACACTGAAGCTTTCTTT
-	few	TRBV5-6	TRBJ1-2	CASSLAGRVDYGYTF	TGTGCCAGCAGCTTGGCCGGCAGGGTGGACTATGGCTACACCTTC
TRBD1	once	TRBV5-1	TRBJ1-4	CASSLVGQTNEKLFF	TGCGCCAGCAGCTTGGTGGGACAGACTAATGAAAAACTGTTTTTT
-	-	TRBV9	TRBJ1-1	CASARDILTEAFF	TGTGCCAGCGCCCGGGACATTCTAACTGAAGCTTTCTTT
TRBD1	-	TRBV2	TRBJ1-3	CASRQGAIVGNTIYF	TGTGCCAGCAGGCAGGGGGCTATTGTCGGAAACACCATATATTTT
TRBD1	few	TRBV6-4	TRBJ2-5	CASSLQGAETQYF	TGTGCCAGCAGCCTACAGGGGGCAGAGACCCAGTACTTC
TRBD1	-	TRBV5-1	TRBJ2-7	CASSSGTGAYEQYF	TGCGCCAGCAGCTCCGGGACAGGGGCCTACGAGCAGTACTTC
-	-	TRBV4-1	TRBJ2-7	CASSQGGGDVYEQYF	TGCGCCAGCAGCCAAGGGGGCGGGGACGTCTACGAGCAGTACTTC
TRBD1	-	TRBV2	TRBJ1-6	CASTPGGQGSPLHF	TGTGCCAGCACGCCAGGGGGACAGGGATCACCCCTCCACTTT
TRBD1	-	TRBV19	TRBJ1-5	CASSPTGEGNQPQHF	TGTGCCAGTAGCCCGACAGGGGAAGGCAATCAGCCCCAGCATTTT
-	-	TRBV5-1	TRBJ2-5	CASSQRGLQETQYF	TGCGCCAGCAGCCAACGGGGTCTCCAAGAGACCCAGTACTTC
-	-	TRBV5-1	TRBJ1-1	CASSWLAGGNTEAFF	TGCGCCAGCAGCTGGCTAGCGGGGGGGAACACTGAAGCTTTCTTT